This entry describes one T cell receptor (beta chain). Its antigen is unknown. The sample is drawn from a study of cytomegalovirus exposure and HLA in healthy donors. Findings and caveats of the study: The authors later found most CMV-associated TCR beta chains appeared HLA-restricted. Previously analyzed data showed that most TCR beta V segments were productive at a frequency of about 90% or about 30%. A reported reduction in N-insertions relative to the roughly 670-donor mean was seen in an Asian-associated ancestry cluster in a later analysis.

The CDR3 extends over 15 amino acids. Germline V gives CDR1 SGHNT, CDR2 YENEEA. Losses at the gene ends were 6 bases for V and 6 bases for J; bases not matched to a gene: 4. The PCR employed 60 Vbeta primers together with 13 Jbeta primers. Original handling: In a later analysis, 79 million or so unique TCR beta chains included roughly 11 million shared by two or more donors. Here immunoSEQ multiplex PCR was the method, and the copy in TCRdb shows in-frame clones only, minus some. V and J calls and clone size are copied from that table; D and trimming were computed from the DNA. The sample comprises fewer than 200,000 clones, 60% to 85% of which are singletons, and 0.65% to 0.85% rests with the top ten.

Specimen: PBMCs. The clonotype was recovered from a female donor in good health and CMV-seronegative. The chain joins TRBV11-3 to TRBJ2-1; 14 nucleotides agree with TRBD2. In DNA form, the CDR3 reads TGTGCCAGCAGATCCGGGACTAGCGGGAGCAATGAGCAGTTCTTC. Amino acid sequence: CASRSGTSGSNEQFF. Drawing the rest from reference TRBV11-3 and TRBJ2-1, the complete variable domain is EAGVVQSPRYKIIEKKQPVAFWCNPISGHNTLYWYLQNLGQGPELLIRYENEEAVDDSQLPKDRFSAERLKGVDSTLKIQPAELGDSAVYLCASRSGTSGSNEQFFGPGTRLTVL.